This TCR beta chain derives from a study of cytomegalovirus exposure and HLA in healthy donors. CDR1 is SGHRS and CDR2 is YFSETQ in the germline V gene. The CDR3 length is 14 residues. Between the trimmed V and J ends, which lost 0 bases and 1 base, there was a span of 7 bases. In regard to this clone: Its antigen is unidentified.

60 Vbeta and 13 Jbeta primers were used in PCR. Sequencing was performed with immunoSEQ multiplex PCR; in TCRdb, only in-frame clones are kept and a portion is missing. The table lists roughly 160,000 clones, roughly 84% of them singletons. Study-level results: There were 150 to 200 TCR beta chains listed as cytomegalovirus-associated. V- and J-gene trimming of TCR beta was linked (in a later analysis) to a missense DCLRE1C variant. The CMV antigen specificity of a few CMV-associated chains was confirmed through in vitro analysis. It was reported in a later analysis that an Asian-associated ancestry cluster showed fewer N-insertions than the approximately 670-donor mean.

This receptor was taken from a man aged 25-45 years in good health and CMV-seropositive. V and J are TRBV5-1 and TRBJ2-5; a weak D match, TRBD2 (5 bases). The sample taken for sequencing was PBMCs. The CDR3 region has the DNA TGCGCCAGCAGCTTGGCCAGCGGCCAAGAGACCCAGTACTTC. Translation: CASSLASGQETQYF.